This TCR beta chain was identified in a study of T cell responses to AZD1222 COVID-19 vaccine. Germline CDR1 and CDR2: SGHTA and FQGNSA. The length of the CDR3 is 14 residues. The V gene end was trimmed by 6 bases and the J gene end by 6 bases; junction bases not matched to a gene: 9. A word on this clone: Antigen: not known.

Profiling relied on immunoSEQ multiplex PCR, and the TCRdb table lists in-frame clones only, not all of them. There are 90,000 to 120,000 clones in the sample; about 89% occur only once, and less than 4% lies in the top ten. Regarding the study as a whole: Only a handful of AZD1222 recipients, roughly six in all, had baseline seropositivity. Rises in breadth and depth of Spike-specific TCRs came after two AZD1222 doses. Vaccine-related CD4 TCRs covered spike, predominating at 160-218 and 743-854. No day 14 peak samples; only post-peak repertoires were characterized.

J is TRBJ2-7 and V is TRBV7-2; 9 positions match TRBD1. This specimen was peripheral blood, taken 28 days after the second dose of the MenACWY control vaccine. This clonotype originated in an adult who received the MenACWY meningococcal vaccine as a control. CDR3 sequence (DNA): TGTGCCAGCAGTTACCGACAGGGGGGCGGCGAGCAGTACTTC. This encodes CASSYRQGGGEQYF.